This TCR beta chain emerged from a study of blood T cell repertoires in COVID-19. About the research overall: Sites in the United States, Italy and Spain provided acute and convalescent COVID-19 samples. T cells, B-cell-depleted T cells, or PBMCs provided the cDNA or gDNA that served as material.

Per germline, CDR1 SGHRS and CDR2 YFSETQ. The length of the CDR3 is 14 residues. V gave up 0 bases and J gave up 3 bases, with 7 bases separating them. Only a few counts were recorded for this clone. Per the original data handling: How many nucleated cells were present was estimated from reference gene primer amplification. Here immunoSEQ multiplex PCR was the method, and the copy in TCRdb shows in-frame clones only, minus some. V and J calls and clone size come straight from that table; D and trimming were deduced from the DNA. In the table there are about 140,000 clones, over 80% of which are singletons.

The source material was peripheral blood. The clonotype was recovered from a human donor in a cohort sampled during active COVID-19. This chain connects TRBV5-1 to TRBJ2-1; D gene ambiguous. The CDR3 nucleotides read TGCGCCAGCAGCTTGGGACACAACTACAATGAGCAGTTCTTC. It codes for CASSLGHNYNEQFF.